The clone carrying this T cell receptor beta chain appeared a single time. Its antigen is as yet unknown. This sample is part of a study of T cell responses to AZD1222 COVID-19 vaccine. Study-wide results and limits: Seropositive at baseline were only a handful of AZD1222 recipients. Nearly half of spike-specific TCRs reportedly target variant regions that are unmutated in the B.1.351 and B.1.1.7 variants. Repertoire collection took place solely once the T cell response had peaked. A rise in Spike-specific TCR breadth and depth followed two AZD1222 doses.

CDR3 length equals 15 residues. The germline V gene has CDR1 MNHEY and CDR2 SVGAGI. V lost 2 bases and J lost 5; bases outside the gene matches: 7. Libraries were prepared by immunoSEQ multiplex PCR; TCRdb keeps only in-frame clonotypes and omits some of them. The data contain 130,000 to 150,000 clones, around 83% of them singletons. The rearrangement uses TRBV6-5 and TRBJ1-2; 8 bases map to TRBD1. The starting material was peripheral blood, obtained on day 0 of MenACWY control vaccination. This receptor was identified in an adult in good health. The CDR3 coding sequence is TGTGCCAGCAGTTACGACAGGGGAAGTTGGTATGGCTACACCTTC. Its protein product is CASSYDRGSWYGYTF.